This TCR beta chain comes out of a study of T cells in Graves' hyperthyroidism and ophthalmopathy. V was clipped by 7 bases and J by 1 base; unmatched bases: 5. Germline V gene sequence: CDR1 MNHNS, CDR2 SASEGT. This CDR3 region has 14 residues. This clonotype was counted only a few times. What was amplified from RNA transcripts were TCR beta CDR3 regions. HTBI primers drove first-round RT-PCR of the TCR CDR3. TCRdb called the multiplex PCR reads again in MiXCR, with one record for every CDR3 protein. The sample comprises approximately 380,000 distinct CDR3 sequences, less than 20% of which are singletons, and 40% rests with the top ten. Inclusion characteristics of ophthalmopathy patients comprised a Clinical Activity Score of at least 3, a NOSPECS grade of at least 4, and duration under 3 months. Clinical symptoms, serum thyroxine and TRAb, thyroid ultrasound and orbital computed tomography together formed the diagnostic basis. A roughly 10 ml volume of fresh peripheral blood provided the PBMCs.

The chain couples TRBV6-1 to TRBJ2-3; 7 positions match TRBD1. This receptor was taken from a man aged 18 to 29 with Graves' ophthalmopathy. Sequencing was performed on blood. The CDR3 bases are TGTGCCAGCACCACAGGGGCGGGCACAGATACGCAGTATTTT. Amino acid sequence: CASTTGAGTDTQYF.